One TCR beta chain is described in this entry. Germline V lookup: CDR1 MNHNS, CDR2 SASEGT. V was pared by 8 bases and J by 0 bases, with 13 bases between. The CDR3 consists of 14 residues. This record belongs to a study of somatic mutations in cytotoxic T cells in rheumatoid arthritis. Sequencing was performed with immunoSEQ multiplex PCR; in TCRdb, only in-frame clones are kept and a portion is missing. This sample has several thousand clones; about four fifths occur once, and the top ten carry roughly 9.7%. The rearrangement links TRBV6-1 to TRBJ1-1; perhaps TRBD1 as D (6 bases). The sequenced sample consisted of CD8+ T cells sorted from blood. This clonotype was sampled from an adult with rheumatoid arthritis. CDR3 sequence reads: CASVAGTMNTEAFF. The CDR3, as DNA: TGTGCCAGCGTGGCCGGGACAATGAACACTGAAGCTTTCTTT.